This is a list of T cell receptor beta chains from one sample in a study of blood T cells in healthy people across ages. One entry per CDR3 protein results from TCRdb running MiXCR on the 5' RACE reads. This sample has 650,000 to 900,000 distinct CDR3 sequences, with around two thirds found just once. The sequenced sample was blood. The receptors were gathered from a young man in good health. CDR3s include the opening cysteine and the closing phenylalanine or tryptophan. A D gene is named only where the DNA matches it firmly. Clone size is shown for a subset of rows, as once, few, many or a class of expanded clone.

J gene | V gene | clone size | CDR3 length | D gene | CDR3 DNA | CDR3 protein
TRBJ1-2 | TRBV20-1 | - | 14 | - | TGCAGTGCTAGTAAAGGAAACACTAACTATGGCTACACCTTC | CSASKGNTNYGYTF
TRBJ2-5 | TRBV7-3 | - | 15 | TRBD2 | TGTGCCAGCAGCTTCATAGCGGGGGGGATGAATGAGCAGTACTTC | CASSFIAGGMNEQYF
TRBJ2-1 | TRBV4-3 | - | 14 | - | TGCGCCAGCAGCCAAGACAGGGAATCAAGTGAGCAGTTCTTC | CASSQDRESSEQFF
TRBJ2-5 | TRBV5-1 | few | 15 | - | TGCGCCAGCAGCTTGGACACCCGGAGGGGAGAGACCCAGTACTTC | CASSLDTRRGETQYF
TRBJ1-6 | TRBV6-1 | - | 19 | - | TGTGCCAGCAGTGGAGAGGGACGGACCCTGAGCTCCTATAATTCACTCCTCCACTTT | CASSGEGRTLSSYNSLLHF
TRBJ2-7 | TRBV15 | - | 15 | - | TGTGCCACCAGCAGAGTGGGCAGTCACCCCTACGAGCAGTACTTC | CATSRVGSHPYEQYF
TRBJ1-3 | TRBV7-6 | - | 19 | - | TGTGCCAGCAGCTTAGTTGGTGACCCCGGAGGGGGAGTTGGAAACACCATATATTTT | CASSLVGDPGGGVGNTIYF
TRBJ2-3 | TRBV5-6 | - | 14 | - | TGTGCCAGCAGCTTGGAGGGGAGGAGCTATACGCAGTATTTT | CASSLEGRSYTQYF
TRBJ2-1 | TRBV14 | - | 14 | - | TGTGCCAGCCGTTCCCGGGACTCTCCCTATGAGCAGTTCTTC | CASRSRDSPYEQFF
TRBJ2-1 | TRBV6-5 | - | 15 | TRBD2 | TGTGCCAGCAGTTCTTTTGCGGGGGGGAACAATGAGCAGTTCTTC | CASSSFAGGNNEQFF
TRBJ2-7 | TRBV5-1 | - | 16 | - | TGCGCCAGCAGCTTGGCGGGCGGGCAACGTTCCTACGAGCAGTACTTC | CASSLAGGQRSYEQYF
TRBJ1-6 | TRBV5-6 | - | 16 | - | TGTGCCAGCAGCAACCTTGGGTACAGAGATAATTCACCCCTCCACTTT | CASSNLGYRDNSPLHF
TRBJ2-5 | TRBV27 | once | 12 | - | TGCGCATCAGGGGGGGGCTCAGAGACCCAGTACTTC | CASGGGSETQYF
TRBJ2-7 | TRBV6-1 | - | 13 | - | TGTGCCAGCATAGGACGGGGTTTGTACGAGCAGTACTTC | CASIGRGLYEQYF
TRBJ1-4 | TRBV14 | - | 13 | - | TGTGCCAGCAGCCGATCAGCTAATGAAAAACTGTTTTTT | CASSRSANEKLFF
TRBJ2-1 | TRBV27 | - | 11 | - | TGTGCCAGCATTCACGGGCAGGAGCAGTTCTTC | CASIHGQEQFF
TRBJ2-5 | TRBV29-1 | - | 15 | TRBD2 | TGCAGCGTAGCGGGGAGAACCCTAGTACAAGAGACCCAGTACTTC | CSVAGRTLVQETQYF
TRBJ1-4 | TRBV29-1 | - | 12 | TRBD1 | TGCAGCGTTGAGACAGGGAATGAAAAACTGTTTTTT | CSVETGNEKLFF
TRBJ2-5 | TRBV10-3 | - | 14 | TRBD1 | TGTGCCATCAGTGAGTCGACAGGGGGAGAGACCCAGTACTTC | CAISESTGGETQYF
TRBJ2-1 | TRBV20-1 | - | 11 | TRBD2 | TGCAGCCTAGCGGCTGTCAATGAGCAGTTCTTC | CSLAAVNEQFF
TRBJ2-3 | TRBV15 | - | 16 | - | TGTGCCACCAGCAGAGATCGGGGGGCAGCCACAGATACGCAGTATTTT | CATSRDRGAATDTQYF
TRBJ2-1 | TRBV5-5 | - | 15 | - | TGTGCCAGCAGCACCGGGTCCCCGGTTCTCAATGAGCAGTTCTTC | CASSTGSPVLNEQFF
TRBJ1-2 | TRBV6-2/TRBV6-3 | many | 12 | - | TGTGCCAGCAGTTTCGACAGGCGTGGCTACACCTTC | CASSFDRRGYTF
TRBJ2-1 | TRBV20-1 | once | 14 | TRBD1 | TGCAGTGCGCCGACGGGACAGGGGGAGAATGAGCAGTTCTTC | CSAPTGQGENEQFF
TRBJ2-1 | TRBV7-3 | - | 12 | - | TGTGCCAGCAGCTTCCCGCCCGGTGAGCAGTTCTTC | CASSFPPGEQFF
TRBJ2-1 | TRBV29-1 | few | 14 | TRBD1 | TGCAGCGTTAGGACAGGGGGTCCCGACAATGAGCAGTTCTTC | CSVRTGGPDNEQFF
TRBJ2-3 | TRBV7-9 | few | 17 | - | TGTGCCAGCAGCTTAGATCCAGCGGGCGGACCCACAGATACGCAGTATTTT | CASSLDPAGGPTDTQYF
TRBJ1-1 | TRBV25-1 | - | 13 | - | TGTGCCAGCAGTGAATACAGGGACACTGGAGCTTTCTTT | CASSEYRDTGAFF
TRBJ2-6 | TRBV12-3/TRBV12-4 | - | 16 | - | TGTGCCAGCAGCCGCGCCGGCTCTGGGTGGGCCAACGTCCTGACTTTC | CASSRAGSGWANVLTF
TRBJ2-2 | TRBV6-5 | - | 17 | - | TGTGCCAGCAGTTACCTTGGGGCAGGGGCGCTGGCCGGGGAGCTGTTTTTT | CASSYLGAGALAGELFF
TRBJ2-2 | TRBV7-2 | - | 15 | - | TGTGCCAGCAGCTTAACAACCAGACCAACCGGGGAGCTGTTTTTT | CASSLTTRPTGELFF
TRBJ2-7 | TRBV11-2 | few | 15 | TRBD2 | TGTGCCAGCAGCCGTCTAGCGGGGGCCTCCTACGAGCAGTACTTC | CASSRLAGASYEQYF
TRBJ1-6 | TRBV15 | - | 14 | - | TGTGCCACCAGAGCGCGTGTAACTAATTCACCCCTCCACTTT | CATRARVTNSPLHF
TRBJ1-1 | TRBV7-9 | - | 15 | - | TGTGCCAGCAGCTTCCAGACAAGTCCGAACACTGAAGCTTTCTTT | CASSFQTSPNTEAFF
TRBJ1-2 | TRBV4-2 | - | 15 | - | TGTGCCAGCAGCCACAACGTCAACTCTAACTATGGCTACACCTTC | CASSHNVNSNYGYTF
TRBJ2-7 | TRBV9 | - | 15 | TRBD2 | TGTGCCAGCAGCCCGCGACTAGCGCTGTACAATGAGCAGTACTTC | CASSPRLALYNEQYF
TRBJ2-1 | TRBV5-1 | - | 13 | - | TGCGCCAGCAGCTACGGACAGTCGAATGAGCAGTTCTTC | CASSYGQSNEQFF
TRBJ1-4 | TRBV7-9 | - | 13 | - | TGTGCCAGCAGGGCAGCTCCTAATGAAAAACTGTTTTTT | CASRAAPNEKLFF
TRBJ2-1 | TRBV7-2 | - | 15 | TRBD2 | TGTGCCAGCAGCTTATTAGCGGGACCCTTAGATGAGCAGTTCTTC | CASSLLAGPLDEQFF
TRBJ2-3 | TRBV6-6 | - | 15 | - | TGTGCCAGCAGTTACGTTCGGAGGCGCACAGATACGCAGTATTTT | CASSYVRRRTDTQYF
TRBJ2-3 | TRBV11-1 | - | 15 | - | TGTGCCAGCAGCCCCCTCTTTTTATTTACAGATACGCAGTATTTT | CASSPLFLFTDTQYF
TRBJ2-7 | TRBV6-5 | - | 17 | - | TGTGCCAGCAGTTACTCGCCGACAGGTCTAATCTCCTACGAGCAGTACTTC | CASSYSPTGLISYEQYF
TRBJ2-1 | TRBV18 | - | 16 | TRBD1 | TGTGCCAGCTCATCAAATCGCGGGACAGGGTTCAATGAGCAGTTCTTC | CASSSNRGTGFNEQFF
TRBJ1-6 | TRBV4-3 | few | 17 | - | TGCGCCAGCAGCCAACTTATCCAGAGCTCCTATAATTCACCCCTCCACTTT | CASSQLIQSSYNSPLHF
TRBJ1-2 | TRBV29-1 | few | 12 | - | TGCAGCGTTGAGAACAGAAACTATGGCTACACCTTC | CSVENRNYGYTF
TRBJ1-2 | TRBV4-1 | - | 16 | - | TGCGCCAGCAGCCAAGAAGCCTCTCAGGCCTTATATGGCTACACCTTC | CASSQEASQALYGYTF
TRBJ2-5 | TRBV5-5 | - | 15 | TRBD2 | TGTGCCAGCAAACGGACTAGCGGGCGCCAAGAGACCCAGTACTTC | CASKRTSGRQETQYF
TRBJ2-3 | TRBV7-9 | - | 15 | - | TGTGCCAGCAGCTCCCGGGGTCGTTGGGTGGATACGCAGTATTTT | CASSSRGRWVDTQYF